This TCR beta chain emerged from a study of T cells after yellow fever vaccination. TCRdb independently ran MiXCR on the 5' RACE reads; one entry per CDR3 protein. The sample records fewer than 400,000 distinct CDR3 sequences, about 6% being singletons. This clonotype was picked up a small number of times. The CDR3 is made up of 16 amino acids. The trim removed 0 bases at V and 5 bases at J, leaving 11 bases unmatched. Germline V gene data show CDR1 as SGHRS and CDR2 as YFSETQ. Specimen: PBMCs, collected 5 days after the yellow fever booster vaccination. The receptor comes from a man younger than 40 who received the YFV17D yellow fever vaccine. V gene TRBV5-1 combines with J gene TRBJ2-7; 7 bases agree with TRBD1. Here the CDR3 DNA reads TGCGCCAGCAGCTTGGGAAGTGGGACAGTTCAGGACGAGCAGTACTTC. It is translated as CASSLGSGTVQDEQYF.